This TCR beta chain was found in a study of brain T cells in children with intractable seizures (dated by TCRdb to the early 2020s). In the study overall: As a first screen for immune gene transcripts, resected brain tissue from some 50 pediatric epilepsy surgery cases was run on a NanoString immunology panel. Of the roughly twelve selected surgery cases, pre-surgery blood was also sequenced for eight, so four had brain tissue only.

What the time point label conveys for this sample: resected brain tissue, or blood drawn just prior to surgery. Surgery cases with the highest brain T cell transcript signatures were selected for TCR beta chain sequencing of brain tissue and, where available, blood. Patients had been treated with at least one anti-epileptic drug before surgery. TCR-sequenced patients were children with drug-resistant epilepsy due to tuberous sclerosis complex, focal cortical dysplasia, Rasmussen encephalitis or hemimegalencephaly. Blood was drawn right before the epilepsy surgery. The Monarch genomic DNA purification kit was used to extract bulk genomic DNA from unsorted brain tissue and whole blood. The paper's findings and limits, for the study overall: Because sequencing depth was different between pre-surgery and post-surgery blood, clones absent from the pre-surgery sample may reflect undersampling. Viral specificity was inferred only from CDR3 sequence similarity, and patients' HCMV serostatus was unknown.

TCR beta chain sequences were generated from genomic DNA using the immunoSEQ assay. From the authors' description of their analysis: Any CDR3 sequence that did not begin with the conserved framework cysteine at position 104 was removed by hand. To get clonality, the normalized Shannon's Diversity Index was subtracted from one, giving values from 0 (maximal diversity) to 1 (oligoclonal). Chi-squared comparison-of-proportions tests assessed whether the same CDR3 differed in frequency between samples, such as brain versus blood. Public clonotypes were identified by searching immuneACCESS, and similarity to known antiviral clonotypes was assessed with the VDJdb browser. TCRdb limited this immuneACCESS table to in-frame rearrangements with V and J called. A share of clones is missing; checked studies link under half to unresolved V genes, and the rest is unexplained. D and trimming were read from the DNA, whereas the V and J calls and clone size are those reported in that table. Recorded for this sample are 50,000 to 80,000 clones; roughly 95% of them occurred a single time. The ten biggest clones cover around 0.4% of the sample.

Regarding this clone: Its antigen is currently not known. No base qualities exist here, and no much larger clone lies one base off it.

The sequence derives from a boy younger than two with focal cortical dysplasia and intractable seizures. The source was peripheral blood, collected at surgery.

CDR3 sequence: CASSIRGQSRSYEQYF. The DNA sequence follows: TGTGCCAGTAGTATTAGGGGACAGTCTCGCTCCTACGAGCAGTACTTC. The V gene is TRBV19 and the J gene is TRBJ2-7, and TRBD1 matches 7 of the central bases. V trim: 3 bases; J trim: 0 bases; unmatched bases: 8. The germline V gene encodes CDR1 LNHDA and CDR2 SQIVND (reference sequence). The CDR3 contains 16 residues, cysteine and phenylalanine counted. Only CDR3 DNA is held: 48 bases, read in frame from base 1.